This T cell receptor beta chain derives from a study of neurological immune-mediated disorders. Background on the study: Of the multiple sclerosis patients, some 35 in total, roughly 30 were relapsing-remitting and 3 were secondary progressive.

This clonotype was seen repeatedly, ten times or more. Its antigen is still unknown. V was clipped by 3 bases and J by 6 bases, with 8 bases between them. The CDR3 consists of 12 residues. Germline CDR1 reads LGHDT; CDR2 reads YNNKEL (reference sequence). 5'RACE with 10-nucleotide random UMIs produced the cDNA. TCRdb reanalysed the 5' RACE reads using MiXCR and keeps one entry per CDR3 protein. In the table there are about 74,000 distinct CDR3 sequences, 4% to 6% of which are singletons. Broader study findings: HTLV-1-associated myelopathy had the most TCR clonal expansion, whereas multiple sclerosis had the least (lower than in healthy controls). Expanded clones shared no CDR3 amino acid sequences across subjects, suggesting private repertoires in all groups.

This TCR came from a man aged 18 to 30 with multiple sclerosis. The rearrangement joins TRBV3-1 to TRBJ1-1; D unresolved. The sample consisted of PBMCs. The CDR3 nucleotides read TGTGCCAGCAGCCACAAGGATTCTGAAGCTTTCTTT. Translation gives CASSHKDSEAFF.